This passage covers 15 T cell receptor beta chains from one sample sequenced in a study of T cell repertoires in cytomegalovirus infection. TCRdb analysed the reads with MiXCR anew, one entry per CDR3 protein. The table has approximately 500,000 distinct CDR3 sequences, approximately 10% seen once. The specimen sequenced was PBMCs. These receptors all stem from a human donor in good health (CMV status not recorded). Some clones in this sample may be carry-over from other donors' samples.

This clonotype was recorded at least ten times. V usage is TRBV7-2 and J usage is TRBJ2-5; D not certain. Trimming shortened V by 6 bases and J by 0 bases, and 14 bases separated the two germline ends. The CDR3 runs 15 residues. In germline, CDR1 is SGHTA, CDR2 FQGNSA. CDR3 amino acids: CASRKERGYQETQYF. Here the CDR3 DNA reads TGTGCCAGCAGGAAAGAGCGAGGTTACCAAGAGACCCAGTACTTC.

This clonotype was recorded many times. The V call is TRBV28, the J call TRBJ2-5; D remains ambiguous. Germline CDR1 MDHEN, CDR2 SYDVKM. Trimming removed 3 bases at V and 5 bases at J, with 10 bases between. CDR3 length: 13 amino acids. CDR3 nucleotide sequence: TGTGCCAGCAGTTTCTACAATGTGGAGACCCAGTACTTC. This encodes CASSFYNVETQYF.

This clonotype came up many times. This chain connects TRBV6-1 to TRBJ1-1, with D possibly TRBD1 on 5 matching bases. The V and J ends lost 10 bases and 4 bases respectively, with 13 bases between them. The length of the CDR3 is 12 residues. Germline values: CDR1 MNHNS, CDR2 SASEGT. CDR3 sequence: CAIRKGLTEAFF. The CDR3 region has the DNA TGTGCCATTAGAAAGGGGCTCACTGAAGCTTTCTTT.

This clonotype was detected ten times or more. The J gene is TRBJ1-1, the V gene TRBV19; D is perhaps TRBD1 (6 bases). This CDR3 spans 18 amino acids. The V gene lost 5 bases and the J gene lost 2 bases, with 24 bases spanning the gap. In germline, CDR1 is LNHDA, CDR2 SQIVND (reference sequence). CDR3: CASSDPYRAGGTNTEAFF. The CDR3 bases are TGTGCCAGTAGTGATCCTTACCGAGCGGGGGGCACCAACACTGAAGCTTTCTTT. The variable domain in full, completed from reference TRBV19 and TRBJ1-1, reads DGGITQSPKYLFRKEGQNVTLSCEQNLNHDAMYWYRQDPGQGLRLIYYSQIVNDFQKGDIAEGYSVSREKKESFPLTVTSAQKNPTAFYLCASSDPYRAGGTNTEAFFGQGTRLTVV.

This clonotype was counted only a few times. The chain recombines TRBV24-1 with TRBJ1-2, with D uncertain. V was pared by 4 bases and J by 6 bases, with 11 bases between. Germline V gene lookup returns CDR1 KGHDR and CDR2 SFDVKD. The CDR3 extends over 13 amino acids. The CDR3 nucleotides read TGTGCCACCAGTGACCAGAGAGACAATGGCTACACCTTC. Translating it yields CATSDQRDNGYTF.

V usage is TRBV29-1 and J usage is TRBJ2-1; TRBD2 aligns across 10 bases. V shed 7 bases, J shed 2 bases, and the junction held 5 bases outside the gene matches. Germline V lookup: CDR1 SQVTM, CDR2 ANQGSEA. The CDR3 sequence is 14 residues long. The CDR3 sequence is CSALAGGAYNEQFF. In DNA form, the CDR3 reads TGCAGCGCCTTAGCGGGGGGCGCCTACAATGAGCAGTTCTTC.

This clonotype was seen at least ten times. V gene TRBV7-3 combines with J gene TRBJ2-5; D may match TRBD1 or TRBD2 (5 bases each). The CDR3 runs to 14 residues. Germline loops: CDR1 SGHTA, CDR2 FQGTGA. Trimming removed 4 bases at V and 2 bases at J, with 11 bases between. In DNA, the CDR3 is TGTGCCAGCAGCTCGGGACCCTTACAAGAGACCCAGTACTTC. Its translation: CASSSGPLQETQYF.

As to this clonotype: A much larger clonotype is one base distant, so this may be a read error. The V and J genes are TRBV19 and TRBJ1-5; no firm D call. CDR1 is LNHDA and CDR2 is SQIVND in the germline V gene (reference sequence). CDR3 length equals 11 residues. V lost 5 bases, J lost 11 bases, and 10 bases lay in between. CDR3 protein: CASSPRNSQHF. The CDR3 bases are TGTGCCAGTAGTCCCAGGAATTCCCAGCATTTT.

This chain uses TRBV10-3 with TRBJ1-2; a possible D gene is TRBD1 (5 bases). The germline V gene encodes CDR1 ENHRY and CDR2 SYGVKD. The CDR3 extends over 14 amino acids. V lost 7 bases and J 3 bases, leaving 15 bases between the germline ends. CDR3 in amino acids: CAIKAGRDHYGYTF. The CDR3 DNA follows: TGTGCCATCAAGGCGGGCAGGGACCACTATGGCTACACCTTC.

The CDR3 coding sequence is TGTGCCAGCAGCCAAAGGGGGCAGGGGGAGCAGTACTTC. Translating gives CASSQRGQGEQYF. The chain combines TRBV3-1 with TRBJ2-7; TRBD1 agrees at 7 bases. The germline gives CDR1 LGHDT, CDR2 YNNKEL (reference sequence). With V trimmed by 2 bases and J by 7 bases, 5 bases remained unmatched. CDR3 length: 13 amino acids.

The sample holds many counts of this clonotype. The chain is built from TRBV24-1 and TRBJ2-7; 7 nucleotides align to TRBD1. CDR1 KGHDR and CDR2 SFDVKD come from the germline V gene. Trimming took 3 bases from V and 0 from J; bases not matched to a gene: 16. This CDR3 is built from 19 residues. The chain's CDR3 is CATSDKSLLTGKNSYEQYF. The CDR3 DNA reads as TGTGCCACCAGTGATAAATCATTACTGACAGGGAAAAACTCCTACGAGCAGTACTTC.

This clonotype was detected many times. This chain uses TRBV5-1 with TRBJ2-2, with no clear D. The germline CDR1 and CDR2 sequences are SGHRS and YFSETQ. Trimming stripped 0 bases from V and 6 bases from J, with 6 bases between. The CDR3 contains 13 residues. The DNA for the CDR3 is TGCGCCAGCAGCTTGGGAGTGGCCGGGGAGCTGTTTTTT. It encodes CASSLGVAGELFF.

This clonotype has a handful of counts. V and J are TRBV29-1 and TRBJ2-7; a possible D gene is TRBD2 (5 bases). The germline gives CDR1 SQVTM, CDR2 ANQGSEA. The CDR3 has 12 residues. The germline V and J ends were trimmed by 1 base and 4 bases, with 8 bases remaining between them. CDR3 coding DNA: TGCAGCGTTGAAGGGCGAGGGTACGAGCAGTACTTC. Translated: CSVEGRGYEQYF.

This chain connects TRBV29-1 to TRBJ1-1; D gene uncertain. V shed 3 bases and J shed 1 base, with 9 bases lying between them. Germline V gives CDR1 SQVTM, CDR2 ANQGSEA. The CDR3 totals 13 residues. The CDR3 here is CSVDPGKNTEAFF. The CDR3 DNA is TGCAGCGTTGACCCGGGGAAGAACACTGAAGCTTTCTTT.

Only a few counts were recorded for this clonotype. The J gene is TRBJ2-1, the V gene TRBV5-1; the D gene is possibly TRBD1 (6 bases). Deletions cut 1 base from V and 6 bases from J, with 14 bases between. Per the germline V gene, CDR1 is SGHRS and CDR2 is YFSETQ. This CDR3 is 15 amino acids long. The CDR3 coding sequence is TGCGCCAGCAGCTTGTTTGGGACAAATGGCAATGAGCAGTTCTTC. This encodes CASSLFGTNGNEQFF.